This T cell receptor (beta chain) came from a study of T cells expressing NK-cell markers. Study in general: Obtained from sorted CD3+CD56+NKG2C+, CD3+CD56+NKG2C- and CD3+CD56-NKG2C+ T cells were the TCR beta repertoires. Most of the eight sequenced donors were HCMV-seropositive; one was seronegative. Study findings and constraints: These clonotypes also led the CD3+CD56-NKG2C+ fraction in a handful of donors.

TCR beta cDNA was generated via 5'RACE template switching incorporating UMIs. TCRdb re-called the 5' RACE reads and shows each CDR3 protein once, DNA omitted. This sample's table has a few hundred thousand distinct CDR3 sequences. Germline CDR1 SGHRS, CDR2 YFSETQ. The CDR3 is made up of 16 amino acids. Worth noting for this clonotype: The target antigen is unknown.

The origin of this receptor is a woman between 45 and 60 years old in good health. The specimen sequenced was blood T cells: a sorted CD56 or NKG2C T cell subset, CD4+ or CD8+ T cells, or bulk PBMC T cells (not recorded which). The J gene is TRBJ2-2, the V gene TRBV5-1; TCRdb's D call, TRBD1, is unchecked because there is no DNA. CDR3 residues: CASSLSGQGRTGELFF.